This T cell receptor (beta chain) stems from a study of persistence of HIV-infected CD4 T cells. The libraries were made with immunoSEQ version 4 in survey mode. The data were produced by immunoSEQ multiplex PCR, yet TCRdb's version contains in-frame clones alone and is incomplete. Among 50,000 to 65,000 clones, 70% to 75% were seen once, and the ten largest hold about 1.8%. Cells were stimulated with overlapping HIV-1 Gag 15-mer peptides. CD40L/CD69 double-negative CD45RO-high memory CD4+ T cells were collected. For roughly 19 hours, CD8-depleted PBMCs received anti-CD28/CD49d costimulation, a CD40-blocking antibody and enfuvirtide. Worth noting for this clone: Its antigen is unknown.

Germline CDR1 and CDR2: SNHLY and FYNNEI. V lost 2 bases and J lost 4, with 5 bases in between. The CDR3 runs to 12 residues. The chain has TRBV2 and TRBJ1-2, with D hard to call. Sequencing was performed on CD4+ T cells sorted from PBMCs after roughly 18-hour stimulation, taken from a patient who received antiretroviral therapy. This clonotype was sampled from an adult man with HIV who was CMV-seropositive. Here the CDR3 DNA reads TGTGCCAGCAGTGAAACAGCCTATGGCTACACCTTC. Its protein product is CASSETAYGYTF.